The rows below give T cell receptor beta chains drawn from one sample of a study of control samples from healthy donors and cancer patients. TCRdb keeps only in-frame clones here, not all; method: immunoSEQ multiplex PCR. The top ten hold about 1.6% of the sample, which has 230,000 or so clones, 90% to 95% seen once. What was sequenced was blood. The receptors derive from a man between 45 and 60 years old in good health. The CDR3 runs from the conserved cysteine through the conserved F or W. A D gene is named only where the DNA matches it firmly.

D: TRBD2; V: TRBV6-5; J: TRBJ2-5; DNA: TGTGCCAGCAGCCTAGCGGGAGTGCAAGAGACCCAGTACTTC; CDR3: CASSLAGVQETQYF
D: .; V: TRBV28; J: TRBJ2-5; DNA: TGTGCCAGCAGTTTCGCGCAGCCACAAGAGACCCAGTACTTC; CDR3: CASSFAQPQETQYF
D: TRBD1; V: TRBV5-5; J: TRBJ1-1; DNA: TGTGCCAGCAGCTTGACAGGGGCGTTGATGGCTTTCTTT; CDR3: CASSLTGALMAFF
D: .; V: TRBV5-1; J: TRBJ1-5; DNA: TGCGCCAGCAGCTTAGAGGGCCCCAATCAGCCCCAGCATTTT; CDR3: CASSLEGPNQPQHF
D: .; V: TRBV19; J: TRBJ1-5; DNA: TGTGCCAGTAGTATAGCTAAGACAGGTCGAAGCAATCAGCCCCAGCATTTT; CDR3: CASSIAKTGRSNQPQHF
D: .; V: TRBV11-2; J: TRBJ1-4; DNA: TGTGCCAGCAGGGCAGTGGGGGGCGCGGGGAGTGAAAAACTGTTTTTT; CDR3: CASRAVGGAGSEKLFF
D: .; V: TRBV18; J: TRBJ2-6; DNA: TGTGCCAGCTCACCAAGGCCCCCGAGGGAGCCAGCGGGTAGCTCTGGGGCCAACGTCCTGACTTTC; CDR3: CASSPRPPREPAGSSGANVLTF
D: .; V: TRBV27; J: TRBJ1-1; DNA: TGTGCCAGCAGTCCGCCTTTGTGGAGGGGGGAAGCTTTCTTT; CDR3: CASSPPLWRGEAFF
D: .; V: TRBV10-3; J: TRBJ2-5; DNA: TGTGCCATCAGTATACAAGAGACCCAGTACTTC; CDR3: CAISIQETQYF
D: .; V: TRBV5-4; J: TRBJ1-1; DNA: TGTGCCAGCAGCAAACTGGGGACCATGAACACTGAAGCTTTCTTT; CDR3: CASSKLGTMNTEAFF
D: TRBD1; V: TRBV24-1; J: TRBJ1-2; DNA: TGTGCCACCAGTGGGGGGACAGGGTACGACTATGGCTACACCTTC; CDR3: CATSGGTGYDYGYTF